Shown below are 19 T cell receptor beta chains from a single sample sequenced in a study of molecular identifiers for immune sequencing clone quantification. TCRdb used MiXCR to reprocess the PCR reads, holding one entry per CDR3 protein. The repertoire has approximately 550,000 distinct CDR3 sequences, about 25% of them found once; the top ten carry 0.7% to 0.9%. Sample: naive CD8+ T cells from blood, with Jurkat cell RNA spiked in. The subset denotes: FACS-sorted CD8+CD4-CCR7+CD45RA+ naive T cells. The receptors derive from a human donor in good health. Some libraries in this study had Jurkat cell RNA spiked in.

This chain uses TRBV11-2 with TRBJ2-3; 8 bases line up with TRBD2. The CDR3 covers 20 residues. The trim removed 5 bases at V and 0 bases at J, leaving 19 bases unmatched. The germline gives CDR1 SGHAT, CDR2 FQNNGV. The CDR3 coding sequence is TGTGCCAGCAGCCCGGACGGGTCTGGCGGGGGGCCGCTGAGCACAGATACGCAGTATTTT. Amino acid sequence: CASSPDGSGGGPLSTDTQYF.

The chain combines TRBV5-6 with TRBJ1-3; weak D call: TRBD1 (5 bases). The V end lost 4 bases, the J end lost 0 bases, and 14 bases lay between the germline ends. This CDR3 is built from 16 residues. The germline gives CDR1 SGHDT, CDR2 YYEEEE. CDR3 residues: CASSGRQLISGNTIYF. CDR3 nucleotides: TGTGCCAGCAGCGGAAGACAGCTTATCTCTGGAAACACCATATATTTT.

Concerning this clonotype: A much larger clone differs by one base, so this may be a read error. The chain couples TRBV4-3 to TRBJ1-5; possible D gene TRBD1, 5 bases. Per the germline V gene, CDR1 is LGHNA and CDR2 is YSLEER. The CDR3 is made up of 14 amino acids. V lost 1 base and J lost 5, with 9 bases in between. Written as DNA, the CDR3 is TGCGCCAGCAGCCAAGGTTCAGGGTATCAGCCCCAGCATTTT. Translating it yields CASSQGSGYQPQHF.

In its sample, this clonotype was seen a few times. It may be a read error: a sequence one base away is much more abundant. The chain uses TRBV7-9 and TRBJ1-1; no firm D call. Germline V gene lookup returns CDR1 SEHNR and CDR2 FQNEAQ (reference sequence). The CDR3 extends over 14 amino acids. The CDR3 spells CVSSLGWGGTEAFF. In nucleotides, the CDR3 is TGTGTCAGCAGTCTCGGCTGGGGAGGGACTGAAGCTTTCTTT.

This clonotype occurred a few times. The rearrangement links TRBV28 to TRBJ2-5, with D perhaps TRBD2 (6 bases). Germline CDR1 reads MDHEN; CDR2 reads SYDVKM. The V end was cut by 5 bases, the J end by 1 base, with 17 bases between. The CDR3 totals 16 residues. The CDR3, as DNA: TGTGCCAGCAGTACCTCCTTTCGGGAGTCCCAAGAGACCCAGTACTTC. Its translation: CASSTSFRESQETQYF. Full variable domain (outside the CDR3, taken from reference TRBV28 and TRBJ2-5): DVKVTQSSRYLVKRTGEKVFLECVQDMDHENMFWYRQDPGLGLRLIYFSYDVKMKEKGDIPEGYSVSREKKERFSLILESASTNQTSMYLCASSTSFRESQETQYFGPGTRLLVL.

Regarding this clonotype: This likely stems from a read error, as it lies one base from a far larger clone. This rearrangement joins TRBV7-9 to TRBJ1-1, with D unclear. In germline, CDR1 is SEHNR, CDR2 FQNEAQ (reference sequence). The CDR3 spans 10 residues. The CDR3 DNA reads TGTGCCAGCACGAACACTGAAGCTATCTTT. Translated, it gives CASTNTEAIF.

Ten or more counts support this clonotype. This chain connects TRBV29-1 to TRBJ2-3; no definite D call. Germline V gives CDR1 SQVTM, CDR2 ANQGSEA. Trimming removed 6 bases at V and 4 bases at J, with 20 bases between. The CDR3 has 15 amino acids. CDR3 bases: TGCAGCGTATCAAGTGACACCCACCCCGCAGATACGCAGTATTTT. Amino acids: CSVSSDTHPADTQYF.

This chain links TRBV28 with TRBJ1-4, with D unclear. The CDR3 sequence is 15 residues long. Germline CDR1 reads MDHEN; CDR2 reads SYDVKM. Trimming removed 5 bases from V and 0 bases from J, with 10 bases in between. Here the CDR3 reads CASSLEVSTNEKLFF. DNA for the CDR3: TGTGCCAGCAGTCTCGAGGTGTCAACTAATGAAAAACTGTTTTTT.

The table lists this clonotype with a count of one. The chain links TRBV6-5 to TRBJ1-6; D remains unclear. V gave up 5 bases and J gave up 9 bases, with 17 bases separating them. The CDR3 is 15 amino acids. Germline assignment: CDR1 MNHEY and CDR2 SVGAGI. The CDR3 sequence: CASSSSPGSSSPLHF. CDR3 DNA sequence: TGTGCCAGCAGTAGTTCGCCGGGAAGTAGTTCACCCCTCCACTTT.

This clonotype was detected a few times. V gene TRBV5-1 combines with J gene TRBJ2-1; 14 bases match TRBD2. The ends lost 2 bases at V and 4 bases at J; junction bases unmatched: 2. CDR1 and CDR2 from the germline V gene are SGHRS and YFSETQ. This CDR3 has 16 amino acids. The chain's CDR3 is CASSFGLAGGYNEQFF. The CDR3 DNA reads as TGCGCCAGCAGCTTCGGACTAGCGGGAGGTTACAATGAGCAGTTCTTC.

This clonotype was detected a few times. CDR3 residues: CASSSSDRGHTEAFF. CDR3 DNA: TGTGCCAGCAGCTCTAGTGACAGGGGACACACTGAAGCTTTCTTT. V gene TRBV7-9 combines with J gene TRBJ1-1, with 8 nucleotides matching TRBD1. CDR1 is SEHNR, CDR2 FQNEAQ, per germline (reference sequence). With 4 bases clipped from V and 3 bases from J, the junction kept 7 bases outside the gene matches. This CDR3 is built from 15 residues.

The table lists this clonotype with a few counts. The chain recombines TRBV7-9 with TRBJ2-7; 9 positions agree with TRBD1. With 6 bases clipped from V and 2 bases from J, the junction kept 8 bases outside the gene matches. CDR3 length equals 15 residues. Germline V gene data show CDR1 as SEHNR and CDR2 as FQNEAQ (reference sequence). The CDR3 is CASRKTGGNTYEQYF. The CDR3, as DNA: TGTGCCAGCAGAAAGACAGGGGGTAACACCTACGAGCAGTACTTC. Filled out from reference TRBV7-9 and TRBJ2-7, the complete variable domain reads DTGVSQNPRHKITKRGQNVTFRCDPISEHNRLYWYRQTLGQGPEFLTYFQNEAQLEKSRLLSDRFSAERPKGSFSTLEIQRTEQGDSAMYLCASRKTGGNTYEQYFGPGTRLTVT.

This clonotype was detected only a few times. The chain uses TRBV13 and TRBJ2-3; D perhaps matches TRBD2 (5 bases). The CDR3 consists of 16 residues. V lost 3 bases, J lost 0 bases, and 13 bases lay in between. Germline V gene lookup returns CDR1 PRHDT and CDR2 FYEKMQ (reference sequence). The CDR3 region is CASSLGAVTSTDTQYF. The DNA for the CDR3 is TGTGCCAGCAGCTTGGGAGCCGTAACTAGCACAGATACGCAGTATTTT.

The genes are TRBV19 and TRBJ2-1, with 11 bases aligning to TRBD2. Germline loops: CDR1 LNHDA, CDR2 SQIVND (reference sequence). The CDR3 loop spans 16 amino acids. Trimming took 1 base from V and 4 from J; bases not matched to a gene: 3. DNA for the CDR3: TGTGCCAGTAGTATAGTGGCTAGCGGGGGGTACAATGAGCAGTTCTTC. The encoded protein is CASSIVASGGYNEQFF. The full variable domain, rest sourced from reference TRBV19 and TRBJ2-1, is DGGITQSPKYLFRKEGQNVTLSCEQNLNHDAMYWYRQDPGQGLRLIYYSQIVNDFQKGDIAEGYSVSREKKESFPLTVTSAQKNPTAFYLCASSIVASGGYNEQFFGPGTRLTVL.

The CDR3 loop reads CASSLTTGGIWDTQYF. The DNA for the CDR3 is TGTGCCAGCAGCTTAACGACTGGCGGGATATGGGATACGCAGTATTTT. The chain uses TRBV7-2 and TRBJ2-3; D may be TRBD2 (6 bases). Germline CDR1 is SGHTA and CDR2 is FQGNSA. The CDR3 length is 16 residues. Trimming took off 2 bases at V and 6 bases at J, with 18 bases between the two ends.

This clonotype occurred once. J is TRBJ2-5 and V is TRBV13, with TRBD1 as a possible D gene (6 bases). This CDR3 has 16 residues. Trimming stripped 4 bases from V and 7 bases from J, with 22 bases between. The germline gives CDR1 PRHDT, CDR2 FYEKMQ (reference sequence). CDR3 DNA sequence: TGTGCCAGCAGCTCGGCCCTGGGGGCGGTGGGAGCGACCCAGTACTTC. Its protein product is CASSSALGAVGATQYF.

V usage is TRBV7-6 and J usage is TRBJ2-2, with D possibly matching TRBD1 (5 bases). CDR1 SGHVS and CDR2 FNYEAQ come from the germline V gene. Trimming took 8 bases from V and 0 from J, leaving 7 bases between them. This CDR3 contains 13 residues. Written as DNA, the CDR3 is TGTGCCAGCGGGGCCTCGAACACCGGGGAGCTGTTTTTT. Translation: CASGASNTGELFF.

The V and J genes are TRBV5-1 and TRBJ2-7; TRBD1 agrees at 7 bases. CDR3 size: 14 residues. Germline V CDR1 and CDR2: SGHRS, YFSETQ. V lost 0 bases, J lost 3 bases, and 3 bases stayed unmatched. The CDR3 protein is CASSLGGQIYEQYF. DNA of the CDR3: TGCGCCAGCAGCTTGGGGGGACAGATCTACGAGCAGTACTTC.

The sample holds many counts of this clonotype. This chain links TRBV9 with TRBJ2-3, with D unresolved. V lost 2 bases, J lost 0 bases, and 7 bases lay in between. This CDR3 region has 14 residues. CDR1 and CDR2 (germline): SGDLS, YYNGEE. In nucleotides, the CDR3 is TGTGCCAGCAGCGTCCGAGCTAGCACAGATACGCAGTATTTT. This translates into CASSVRASTDTQYF.